Below, one T cell receptor (beta chain) is given with its context. Its target is unknown. This record belongs to a study of CD8 T cells in ankylosing spondylitis. Per germline, CDR1 LGHNA and CDR2 YSLEER. This CDR3 comprises 15 residues. The germline V and J ends were trimmed by 0 bases and 0 bases, with 9 bases remaining between them. The study, taken as a whole, reports: Seemingly distinctive of ankylosing spondylitis blood was a TCR beta motif formed by eight highly homologous variants. Prior literature has documented some motif variants in synovial fluid and blood from reactive arthritis. Disease-associated clones were reportedly significantly overrepresented in matched ankylosing spondylitis synovial fluid.

Generation of TCR beta libraries employed quantitative 5'-RACE incorporating molecular barcodes. TCRdb reprocessed the 5' RACE reads via MiXCR and lists one record per CDR3 protein. Of approximately 150,000 distinct CDR3 sequences detected, around a third appear once; the ten largest clones hold 6%. The sequence derives from a male donor with ankylosing spondylitis. The sample consisted of synovial fluid, either unsorted or a sorted T cell fraction (not recorded which). The V gene is TRBV4-3, the J gene TRBJ2-7; D unclear. As DNA, the CDR3 is TGCGCCAGCAGCCAAGATTTGGACGCCTCCTACGAGCAGTACTTC. The encoded protein is CASSQDLDASYEQYF.